This TCR beta chain was retrieved from a study of memory CD4+ T cells and cytomegalovirus serostatus. Study results and limitations: CMV serostatus prediction reached median AUC approximately 0.95, or 0.91 with US-trained model. About 40% of the roughly 160 known CMV-associated TCRbeta sequences appeared in CD4+ memory.

The sort gate was single viable CD3+CD4+CD8-CD45RO+ cells for memory CD4+ T cells. Donors' CMV status reflects serum IgG against pp150, pp28, p38, p52. The CDR3 spans 13 residues. Germline CDR1 and CDR2: LNHDA and SQIVND (reference sequence). V lost 3 bases and J lost 6, with 11 bases in between. Comments on this clone: Its antigen is undetermined.

In the authors' methods: After removing out-of-frame reads, around 2,000,000 distinct TCRbeta sequences remained. Clones were read by immunoSEQ multiplex PCR, and TCRdb kept only the in-frame ones, dropping some. The V and J calls and the clone size are those of that table, but D and trimming were determined from the DNA. This repertoire shows about 57,000 clones, roughly 80% found once; its top ten account for around 0.83%. The gene calls are TRBV19 and TRBJ1-1; maybe TRBD1 (5 bases). Material for sequencing was memory CD4+ T cells from blood. The TCR comes from an adult in good health and CMV-seronegative. This chain's CDR3 is CASSISSGAEAFF. The DNA for the CDR3 is TGTGCCAGTAGTATCTCTTCGGGGGCTGAAGCTTTCTTT. Full variable domain (outside the CDR3, taken from reference TRBV19 and TRBJ1-1): DGGITQSPKYLFRKEGQNVTLSCEQNLNHDAMYWYRQDPGQGLRLIYYSQIVNDFQKGDIAEGYSVSREKKESFPLTVTSAQKNPTAFYLCASSISSGAEAFFGQGTRLTVV.